This passage covers 29 T cell receptor beta chains from one sample sequenced in a study of T cells in Graves' hyperthyroidism and ophthalmopathy. Amplification of TCR beta CDR3 regions used RNA as the template. The HTBI primer set was used in a first-round RT-PCR of the TCR CDR3. TCRdb ran MiXCR on the multiplex PCR reads and lists one entry per CDR3 protein. The sample carries about 380,000 distinct CDR3 sequences, under 20% recorded once. The sequenced material came from blood. Receptors were obtained from a man aged 18 to 30 with Graves' ophthalmopathy.

This clonotype has at least ten counts. The chain is built from TRBV20-1 and TRBJ2-5, with D uncertain. The V gene's germline CDR1 is DFQATT and CDR2 SNEGSKA (reference sequence). The length of the CDR3 is 13 residues. V shed 6 bases and J shed 1 base, with 12 bases lying between them. CDR3 amino acids: CSAPGSSQETQYF. CDR3 in DNA: TGCAGTGCCCCCGGCAGCAGCCAAGAGACCCAGTACTTC.

V and J are TRBV20-1 and TRBJ2-1, with D tentatively TRBD2 (7 bases). This CDR3 has 17 amino acids. Between the trimmed V and J ends, which lost 4 bases and 10 bases, there was a span of 29 bases. From germline, CDR1 is DFQATT and CDR2 SNEGSKA (reference sequence). In nucleotides, the CDR3 is TGCAGTGCTAACCAAAGGTGGGGGGGGCTGCCACCACAGGAGCAGTTCTTC. Encoded protein: CSANQRWGGLPPQEQFF.

This clonotype came up a few times. A much larger clone lies a single base off, so this may be a read error. V usage is TRBV7-2 and J usage is TRBJ1-2, with D possibly being TRBD1 (5 bases). The germline gives CDR1 SGHTA, CDR2 FQGNSA. V gave up 6 bases and J gave up 7 bases, with 21 bases separating them. The CDR3 contains 15 residues. CDR3 amino acids: CASREGGVTSGGYTF. In DNA form, the CDR3 reads TGTGCCAGCAGAGAGGGAGGGGTTACCTCCGGTGGCTACACCTTC.

The gene calls are TRBV4-1 and TRBJ2-1; TRBD2 matches at 13 bases. The germline CDR1 and CDR2 sequences are MGHRA and YSYEKL. Losses at the gene ends were 2 bases for V and 9 bases for J; bases not matched to a gene: 7. This CDR3 contains 16 residues. CDR3: CASSQSPGTSGAEQFF. DNA for the CDR3: TGCGCCAGCAGCCAAAGTCCCGGGACTAGCGGGGCTGAGCAGTTCTTC.

This clonotype has at least ten counts. In DNA form, the CDR3 reads TGTGCCAGCAGCCTAACTGGACAGGATAATCAGCCCCAGCATTTT. As protein: CASSLTGQDNQPQHF. V is TRBV3-1 and J is TRBJ1-5; 7 nucleotides match TRBD1. CDR3 length: 15 amino acids. The germline gives CDR1 LGHDT, CDR2 YNNKEL (reference sequence). J lost 4 bases, V lost 4 bases, and 7 bases had no gene match.

V is TRBV27 and J is TRBJ2-1; 9 bases line up with TRBD2. The trim removed 8 bases at V and 4 bases at J, leaving 6 bases unmatched. The germline V gene has CDR1 MNHEY and CDR2 SMNVEV (reference sequence). The CDR3 contains 14 residues. The CDR3 protein is CASGERGVYNEQFF. CDR3 DNA sequence: TGTGCCAGCGGAGAGCGGGGGGTATACAATGAGCAGTTCTTC.

J is TRBJ1-1 and V is TRBV20-1; the D gene is possibly TRBD1 (5 bases). This CDR3 has 13 amino acids. The V and J ends lost 5 bases and 1 base respectively, with 11 bases between them. Germline V gene lookup returns CDR1 DFQATT and CDR2 SNEGSKA (reference sequence). The CDR3 is CSARGGGNTEAFF. CDR3 nucleotides: TGCAGTGCTCGGGGGGGGGGGAACACTGAAGCTTTCTTT.

This clonotype was observed many times. The chain employs TRBV7-9 and TRBJ1-1; 7 bases align to TRBD1. Germline V gene sequence: CDR1 SEHNR, CDR2 FQNEAQ (reference sequence). The CDR3 spans 14 residues. V was clipped by 5 bases and J by 3 bases; unmatched bases: 6. CDR3 nucleotide sequence: TGTGCCAGCAGCCGCACAGGGGTGGACACTGAAGCTTTCTTT. Its translation: CASSRTGVDTEAFF.

This clonotype was observed at least ten times. The chain recombines TRBV2 with TRBJ1-1, with a tentative D call TRBD1 (6 bases). V was shortened by 6 bases and J by 9 bases, with 11 bases between the two germline ends. The length of the CDR3 is 11 residues. Germline V gene data show CDR1 as SNHLY and CDR2 as FYNNEI. The CDR3: CASRQQGKAFF. The DNA for the CDR3 is TGTGCCAGCAGACAACAGGGTAAAGCTTTCTTT.

This clonotype appeared many times. The rearrangement uses TRBV5-1 and TRBJ1-2; D call uncertain. Germline values: CDR1 SGHRS, CDR2 YFSETQ. The CDR3 covers 14 residues. V was clipped by 4 bases and J by 5 bases, with 15 bases between them. The CDR3: CASSQESAGYGYTF. In DNA, the CDR3 is TGCGCCAGCAGCCAGGAAAGCGCTGGGTATGGCTACACCTTC.

A single count supports this clonotype. This chain joins TRBV18 and TRBJ1-5; 10 positions agree with TRBD1. The CDR3 runs 17 residues. Looked up from germline, CDR1 is KGHSH and CDR2 is LQKENI. V was pared by 4 bases and J by 0 bases, with 6 bases of the junction left unmatched. The CDR3 sequence is CASSLGTGEYSNQPQHF. The CDR3, as DNA: TGTGCCAGCTCACTCGGGACAGGGGAATATAGCAATCAGCCCCAGCATTTT.

The rearrangement uses TRBV7-9 and TRBJ2-7, with TRBD2 identical over 8 bases. This CDR3 region has 15 residues. CDR1 and CDR2 from the germline V gene are SEHNR and FQNEAQ (reference sequence). Losses at the gene ends were 5 bases for V and 6 bases for J; bases not matched to a gene: 12. The CDR3 nucleotides are TGTGCCAGCAGCGCGCTTGACCGGGAGGGGACCGAGCAGTACTTC. It is translated as CASSALDREGTEQYF.

This clonotype was seen ten or more times. The J gene is TRBJ2-3, the V gene TRBV7-8, with D tentatively TRBD2 (6 bases). Germline CDR1 SGHVS, CDR2 FQNEAQ. The CDR3 is made up of 16 amino acids. Trimming cost V 1 base and J 10 bases, with 21 bases left between them. The CDR3: CASSLEGSAGSGAQYF. DNA of the CDR3: TGTGCCAGCAGCTTAGAGGGGAGCGCGGGGTCGGGCGCGCAGTATTTT. Complete variable domain (other parts from reference TRBV7-8 and TRBJ2-3): GAGVSQSPRYKVAKRGQDVALRCDPISGHVSLFWYQQALGQGPEFLTYFQNEAQLDKSGLPSDRFFAERPEGSVSTLKIQRTQQEDSAVYLCASSLEGSAGSGAQYFGPGTRLTVL.

This clonotype appeared a few times. A single base separates this from a much larger clone, so it may be a read error. The rearrangement links TRBV28 to TRBJ1-1; possibly TRBD1 for D (5 bases). Germline V gives CDR1 MDHEN, CDR2 SYDVKM. The CDR3 contains 14 residues. Trimming removed 5 bases from V and 0 bases from J, with 10 bases in between. Here the CDR3 reads CASSGGLLNTEAFF. The CDR3 DNA is TGTGCCAGCAGTGGGGGGTTGCTGAACACTGAAGCTTTCTTT.

This clonotype was seen at least ten times. The gene calls are TRBV20-1 and TRBJ2-3, with no clear D. This CDR3 contains 13 residues. Trimming cost V 4 bases and J 1 base, with 9 bases left between them. CDR1 and CDR2 (germline): DFQATT, SNEGSKA (reference sequence). This CDR3 reads CSATNLGTDTQYF. In nucleotides, the CDR3 is TGCAGTGCTACGAATCTGGGCACAGATACGCAGTATTTT.

This clonotype was found many times. The chain uses TRBV27 and TRBJ2-2; D uncertain. The CDR3 spans 15 residues. V was cut by 3 bases and J by 4 bases, with 12 bases left in between. Germline CDR1 and CDR2: MNHEY and SMNVEV (reference sequence). This CDR3 is CASSFGGTGTGELFF. As DNA, the CDR3 is TGTGCCAGCAGTTTCGGCGGAACGGGCACCGGGGAGCTGTTTTTT.

This clonotype was recorded many times. J is TRBJ1-2 and V is TRBV7-2; the D gene is possibly TRBD1 (5 bases). V was cut by 1 base and J by 2 bases, with 11 bases left in between. Germline-derived CDR1 and CDR2 are SGHTA and FQGNSA. This CDR3 region has 15 residues. CDR3 coding DNA: TGTGCCAGCAGCTTAGTAGGGACGGCCAACTATGGCTACACCTTC. This codes for CASSLVGTANYGYTF.

This clonotype was detected many times. The chain has TRBV7-9 and TRBJ2-3, with D possibly TRBD1 on 5 matching bases. This CDR3 has 15 amino acids. Trimming pared 7 bases from V and 6 bases from J, leaving 20 bases between. Germline CDR1 is SEHNR and CDR2 is FQNEAQ (reference sequence). CDR3 sequence (DNA): TGTGCCAGCACCCTAGACAGTCGTGCAGGGGATACGCAGTATTTT. This gives the protein CASTLDSRAGDTQYF.

At least ten counts were recorded for this clonotype. The V gene is TRBV3-1, the J gene TRBJ1-1; unclear D gene. Trimming cost V 1 base and J 1 base, with 16 bases left between them. Germline loops: CDR1 LGHDT, CDR2 YNNKEL (reference sequence). This CDR3 has 17 amino acids. The CDR3 loop reads CASSQGAAYRANTEAFF. CDR3 DNA: TGTGCCAGCAGCCAAGGAGCAGCTTACAGAGCGAACACTGAAGCTTTCTTT.

At least ten counts were recorded for this clonotype. This rearrangement joins TRBV7-2 to TRBJ1-1; 7 nucleotides agree with TRBD1. The germline V gene has CDR1 SGHTA and CDR2 FQGNSA. The CDR3 runs 13 residues. With 4 bases clipped from V and 3 bases from J, the junction kept 2 bases outside the gene matches. The chain's CDR3 is CASSWGQYTEAFF. The CDR3 bases are TGTGCCAGCAGCTGGGGACAGTACACTGAAGCTTTCTTT.

There are many counts of this clonotype. The chain uses TRBV5-6 and TRBJ1-1; the D is unclear. This CDR3 has 17 residues. Germline V gives CDR1 SGHDT, CDR2 YYEEEE. Trimming left V 1 base short and J 6 bases short, with 22 bases between. CDR3 loop: CASSLLGRSVSLPEAFF. In DNA form, the CDR3 reads TGTGCCAGCAGCTTGCTAGGCAGATCTGTCTCCTTGCCTGAAGCTTTCTTT.

This clonotype was detected many times. V and J are TRBV5-6 and TRBJ1-6; no firm D call. The V end lost 2 bases, the J end lost 5 bases, and 5 bases lay between the germline ends. The CDR3 extends over 13 amino acids. Germline V gene lookup returns CDR1 SGHDT and CDR2 YYEEEE. The chain's CDR3 is CASSLRNNSPLHF. CDR3 bases: TGTGCCAGCAGCTTAAGAAATAATTCACCCCTCCACTTT.

In its sample, this clonotype was seen many times. The chain has TRBV7-8 and TRBJ1-2; D remains ambiguous. Germline lookup yields CDR1 SGHVS and CDR2 FQNEAQ. Trimming pared 1 base from V and 3 bases from J, leaving 9 bases between. The CDR3 consists of 14 residues. As DNA, the CDR3 is TGTGCCAGCAGCTTAGTTGGTGAGGACTATGGCTACACCTTC. Its translation: CASSLVGEDYGYTF.

The gene calls are TRBV7-9 and TRBJ2-1; 12 bases agree with TRBD2. J lost 10 bases, V lost 6 bases, and 19 bases had no gene match. Germline V gene lookup returns CDR1 SEHNR and CDR2 FQNEAQ (reference sequence). This CDR3 has 18 amino acids. The CDR3 here is CASSRDSSGGESIWEQFF. Written as DNA, the CDR3 is TGTGCCAGCAGTCGGGACTCTAGCGGGGGGGAGAGTATTTGGGAGCAGTTCTTC.

The J gene is TRBJ2-7, the V gene TRBV20-1, with 11 bases aligning to TRBD2. The V and J ends lost 2 bases and 3 bases, in that order; junction bases with no gene match: 9. The germline gives CDR1 DFQATT, CDR2 SNEGSKA (reference sequence). The CDR3 length is 16 residues. The CDR3 protein is CSARNRRLAGYYEQYF. In DNA form, the CDR3 reads TGCAGTGCTAGAAATCGACGACTAGCGGGGTACTACGAGCAGTACTTC.

This clonotype was recorded at least ten times. The chain is built from TRBV19 and TRBJ1-1; D may be TRBD1 (5 bases). CDR1 and CDR2 from the germline V gene are LNHDA and SQIVND (reference sequence). The CDR3 runs 14 residues. V shed 7 bases and J shed 5 bases, with 17 bases lying between them. CDR3 region: CASTTWGIWTEAFF. CDR3 sequence (DNA): TGTGCCAGTACTACCTGGGGGATTTGGACTGAAGCTTTCTTT.

In this sample, this clonotype turned up many times. This chain connects TRBV11-2 to TRBJ1-6, with D perhaps TRBD1 (5 bases). Germline lookup yields CDR1 SGHAT and CDR2 FQNNGV. This CDR3 has 15 amino acids. V shed 4 bases and J shed 8 bases, with 15 bases lying between them. CDR3 residues: CASSSVQGADSPLHF. DNA of the CDR3: TGTGCCAGCAGCTCCGTTCAGGGTGCCGATTCACCCCTCCACTTT.

A word on this clonotype: A much larger clone is a single base away; this may be a read error. It is likely a read error, because the conserved phenylalanine at the end of the CDR3 is missing. CDR3 loop: CASITGGGTGELFL. CDR3 bases: TGTGCCAGCATTACGGGGGGGGGCACCGGGGAGCTGTTTCTT. The gene calls are TRBV6-2 or TRBV6-3 and TRBJ2-2; TRBD2 aligns across 8 bases. Germline loops: CDR1 MNHEY, CDR2 SVGEGT. This CDR3 spans 14 amino acids. After removal of 7 bases from V and 4 bases from J, the junction contained 5 bases not matched to a gene.

This clonotype was picked up many times. This chain links TRBV11-2 with TRBJ2-5; TRBD2 aligns across 9 bases. The CDR3 consists of 20 residues. Trimming at V came to 5 bases and at J to 2 bases, leaving 21 bases not matched to a gene. Germline V gives CDR1 SGHAT, CDR2 FQNNGV. The CDR3 reads CASSRTTAGLAGTRQETQYF. In DNA form, the CDR3 reads TGTGCCAGCAGCCGTACGACCGCGGGGCTAGCGGGGACCCGTCAAGAGACCCAGTACTTC.